Sequencing of this T cell receptor (beta chain) was carried out in a study of identical twins. A template switching step contributed a universal primer site, while unique molecular identifiers were present in the cDNA. TCRdb passed the 5' RACE reads through MiXCR, listing each CDR3 protein once. The sample consists of over 200,000 distinct CDR3 sequences, about 11% of them appearing once. Healthy Caucasians supplied all donations. This clonotype was seen a few times. This TCR was sampled from a man between 45 and 60 years old in good health. The sequenced sample was memory T cells sorted from blood.

The DNA of the CDR3 is TGTGCCAGCAGCTTTGGACAGGGGGCCGGTAGGGATCAGCCCCAGCATTTT. This encodes CASSFGQGAGRDQPQHF. The chain has TRBV7-9 and TRBJ1-5; 11 bases agree with TRBD1. Germline V gene data show CDR1 as SEHNR and CDR2 as FQNEAQ (reference sequence). The CDR3 length is 17 residues. The J segment lost 5 bases and the V segment lost 3 bases, leaving 9 bases of the junction unmatched.